The 18 T cell receptor beta chains below were found in one sample sequenced in a study of T and B cells in COVID-19 patients. Each TRB amplification used roughly 230-550 ng of genomic DNA from blood. BIOMED2 TRB-A/B primer pools were used in multiplex TRB PCR. A single record per CDR3 protein comes from TCRdb applying MiXCR to the multiplex PCR reads. This sample has some 13,000 distinct CDR3 sequences; approximately 24% occur once, and the top ten carry about 4%. The sample consisted of blood. The receptor source for this set is a human donor who had recovered from COVID-19.

This clonotype is labeled as medium-sized. V usage is TRBV6-5 and J usage is TRBJ2-3, with 7 nucleotides matching TRBD1. CDR3 length equals 13 residues. Germline-derived CDR1 and CDR2 are MNHEY and SVGAGI. The V segment lost 10 bases and the J segment 2 bases; nucleotides outside the gene matches: 6. The CDR3 DNA reads TGTGCCACCAGGGACAGCGTCACAGATACGCAGTATTTT. This codes for CATRDSVTDTQYF.

By sample fraction, this clonotype is medium-sized. The chain combines TRBV6-5 with TRBJ2-2; 11 bases are shared with TRBD2. Germline V CDR1 and CDR2: MNHEY, SVGAGI. This CDR3 region has 18 residues. The trim removed 0 bases at V and 2 bases at J, leaving 5 bases unmatched. CDR3 sequence reads: CASSYSGLAGGNTGELFF. The CDR3 DNA reads TGTGCCAGCAGTTACTCGGGGCTAGCGGGAGGTAACACCGGGGAGCTGTTTTTT.

The V and J genes are TRBV6-5 and TRBJ1-1, with TRBD1 as a possible D gene (5 bases). Germline V lookup: CDR1 MNHEY, CDR2 SVGAGI. V gave up 6 bases and J gave up 11 bases, with 19 bases separating them. The CDR3 contains 13 residues. In DNA form, the CDR3 reads TGTGCCAGCAGGCACGACATCCAGGGTCGCGCTTTCTTT. It yields the protein CASRHDIQGRAFF.

This clonotype counts as medium-sized (0.01 to 0.1%). The V gene is TRBV29-1, the J gene TRBJ2-3; 8 nucleotides agree with TRBD2. Germline V lookup: CDR1 SQVTM, CDR2 ANQGSEA. The trim removed 4 bases at V and 8 bases at J, leaving 14 bases unmatched. The CDR3 loop spans 15 amino acids. The CDR3 loop is CSVGLRGAGSFTQYF. The CDR3 DNA reads TGCAGCGTTGGTTTGCGGGGGGCAGGGTCTTTTACGCAGTATTTT.

Many counts were recorded for this clonotype. The rearrangement joins TRBV27 to TRBJ2-3; 8 bases fit TRBD1. Germline V gives CDR1 MNHEY, CDR2 SMNVEV (reference sequence). V shed 10 bases, J shed 6 bases, and the junction held 6 bases outside the gene matches. The CDR3 runs 12 residues. This CDR3 is CATRTGGDTQYF. The DNA of the CDR3 is TGTGCCACCCGAACAGGGGGGGATACGCAGTATTTT.

The chain carries TRBV6-4 and TRBJ2-1; D is possibly TRBD2 (6 bases). Deletions cut 4 bases from V and 4 bases from J, with 17 bases between. CDR3 length: 16 residues. Germline V lookup: CDR1 MRHNA, CDR2 SNTAGT. CDR3 nucleotides: TGTGCCAGCAGTGTGACCGGGACTCAAGGATACAATGAGCAGTTCTTC. Translating gives CASSVTGTQGYNEQFF.

The J gene is TRBJ1-6, the V gene TRBV28; D is uncertain. The CDR3 extends over 12 amino acids. Trimming stripped 8 bases from V and 3 bases from J, with 5 bases between. Germline V CDR1 and CDR2: MDHEN, SYDVKM. CDR3 amino acids: CASRHYNSPLHF. The CDR3 region has the DNA TGTGCCAGCCGACACTATAATTCACCCCTCCACTTT.

At least ten counts were recorded for this clonotype. DNA for the CDR3: TGTGCCAGCAGCTTGGCAGGGAATAGAAATGAGCAGTTCTTC. It codes for CASSLAGNRNEQFF. The rearrangement uses TRBV11-2 and TRBJ2-1, with a possible D match to TRBD1 (5 bases). In germline, CDR1 is SGHAT, CDR2 FQNNGV. This CDR3 region has 14 residues. Trimming removed 3 bases from V and 7 bases from J, with 13 bases in between.

The chain combines TRBV10-1 with TRBJ2-7; D remains unclear. CDR1 is WNHNN, CDR2 SYGVQD, per germline (reference sequence). The CDR3 sequence is 13 residues long. Trimming cost V 6 bases and J 6 bases, with 15 bases left between them. The CDR3 DNA reads TGCGCCAGCAGCCGGGTCCCAGCAGGCGAGCAGTACTTC. Protein: CASSRVPAGEQYF.

The CDR3 loop is CATSAAGGGVNEQFF. Here the CDR3 DNA reads TGTGCCACTTCCGCTGCTGGCGGGGGTGTCAATGAGCAGTTCTTC. The chain links TRBV25-1 to TRBJ2-1; 7 bases align to TRBD2. The CDR3 contains 15 residues. The V gene's germline CDR1 is MGHDK and CDR2 SYGVNS. The trim removed 10 bases at V and 6 bases at J, leaving 15 bases unmatched.

There are many counts of this clonotype. The rearrangement links TRBV10-3 to TRBJ2-2, with TRBD1 as a possible D gene (9 bases). The CDR3 spans 17 residues. CDR1 ENHRY and CDR2 SYGVKD come from the germline V gene. V was cut by 8 bases and J by 0 bases, with 19 bases left in between. CDR3: CAIRGRTGATNTGELFF. The CDR3 nucleotides read TGTGCCATCCGCGGGAGGACAGGGGCGACGAACACCGGGGAGCTGTTTTTT.

V usage is TRBV6-1 and J usage is TRBJ2-7, with 15 nucleotides matching TRBD2. Germline V gene sequence: CDR1 MNHNS, CDR2 SASEGT. J lost 5 bases, V lost 7 bases, and 15 bases had no gene match. This CDR3 spans 18 amino acids. The CDR3 region has the DNA TGTGCCAGCACCCGTGGGACTAGCGGGGGGCCCTCCCGAAACGAGCAGTACTTC. Its translation is CASTRGTSGGPSRNEQYF.

There are many counts of this clonotype. V usage is TRBV6-1 and J usage is TRBJ1-5; D ambiguous. The CDR3 is 12 residues long. The V and J ends lost 2 bases and 5 bases respectively, with 4 bases between them. CDR1 and CDR2 (germline): MNHNS, SASEGT. For the CDR3, the DNA is TGTGCCAGCAGTGAACACTATCAGCCCCAGCATTTT. It translates to CASSEHYQPQHF.

This clonotype was counted between two and nine times. The chain employs TRBV5-4 and TRBJ1-1; 8 nucleotides agree with TRBD1. V shed 3 bases, J shed 6 bases, and the junction held 1 base outside the gene matches. This CDR3 is built from 12 residues. Germline-derived CDR1 and CDR2 are SGHNT and YYREEE (reference sequence). This chain's CDR3 is CASSSTGAEAFF. The CDR3 bases are TGTGCCAGCAGCTCGACAGGGGCTGAAGCTTTCTTT. Looking up the rest from reference TRBV5-4 and TRBJ1-1 gives the full variable domain: ETGVTQSPTHLIKTRGQQVTLRCSSQSGHNTVSWYQQALGQGPQFIFQYYREEENGRGNFPPRFSGLQFPNYSSELNVNALELDDSALYLCASSSTGAEAFFGQGTRLTVV.

This clonotype turned up a few times. The chain uses TRBV6-5 and TRBJ1-2; the D gene is possibly TRBD1 (6 bases). V dropped 0 bases and J dropped 3 bases, with 14 bases sitting between them. This CDR3 comprises 16 residues. CDR1 and CDR2 (germline): MNHEY, SVGAGI. DNA for the CDR3: TGTGCCAGCAGTTACTCGACAGGCTCACTAGACTATGGCTACACCTTC. It specifies CASSYSTGSLDYGYTF.

As DNA, the CDR3 is TGTGCCAGCAGTTACTACAGGGGAGACGAGCAGTACTTC. Encoded protein: CASSYYRGDEQYF. The rearrangement joins TRBV6-2 or TRBV6-3 to TRBJ2-7; 7 positions match TRBD1. The CDR3 runs 13 residues. The V gene's germline CDR1 is MNHEY and CDR2 SVGEGT. After removal of 1 base from V and 5 bases from J, the junction contained 2 bases not matched to a gene.

Only a few counts were recorded for this clonotype. This chain links TRBV5-1 with TRBJ2-2, with TRBD1 identical over 8 bases. The V gene's germline CDR1 is SGHRS and CDR2 YFSETQ. V was clipped by 4 bases and J by 4 bases; unmatched bases: 12. CDR3 length: 17 amino acids. The CDR3 DNA reads as TGCGCCAGCAGCCTGACACTTCGGACAGGGCCCACCGGGGAGCTGTTTTTT. Residues: CASSLTLRTGPTGELFF.

There are many counts of this clonotype. The gene calls are TRBV6-1 and TRBJ2-7, with unresolved D. Germline CDR1 MNHNS, CDR2 SASEGT. CDR3 length equals 14 residues. V was cut by 7 bases and J by 2 bases, with 15 bases left in between. As DNA, the CDR3 is TGTGCCAGCATACCCTTTGGCAAAACCTACGAGCAGTACTTC. Amino acid sequence: CASIPFGKTYEQYF.